Given below is one TCR beta chain in context. Its specific antigen is unknown. No much larger clonotype is one base removed from it; base qualities were not supplied. Taken with the paper, the label for time point translates to: baseline before first vaccination. Vaccinee samples came from UK trials COV001 and COV002, including a single-blind randomized controlled phase 2/3 trial of AZD1222 (ChAdOx1 nCoV-19) in healthy adults. For TCRbeta chain sequencing, PBMC samples were collected from trial participants at day 0 and at day 28 after the second dose. This entry comes from a study of T cell responses to AZD1222 COVID-19 vaccine (TCRdb year 2021). Regarding the complete study: AZD1222 recipients given second doses at about 4 weeks or at about 12 weeks were pooled, since spike-specific TCR depth and breadth were not found to differ between the two schedules. TCR sequencing covered fewer than 250 trial participants: 200 to 220 given two doses of AZD1222 and about 26 given two doses of MenACWY control vaccine. Trial participants were enrolled into age subgroups of 18-55, 56-69 and 70-plus years, which contained about 150, 27 and 61 TCR-sequenced participants, respectively. The study at large found these results: The 56-69-year group was small, and its depth increase did not reach significance, likely because of low power. Only five or six AZD1222 recipients were SARS-CoV-2 seropositive at baseline, limiting conclusions about previously exposed vaccinees. After two AZD1222 doses, both the breadth and the depth of spike-specific TCRs were significantly higher than at day 0 and than in MenACWY recipients. Reportedly, almost half of the unique spike-specific TCRs recognized epitopes lying outside the regions that are mutated in the B.1.351 and B.1.1.7 variants. Most participants were white British and females outnumbered males, and the authors suggested that clonal diversity may have been underestimated. Vaccine-associated CD4 TCRs spanned the whole spike protein, with dominant responses in regions 160-218 and 743-854. Because no day 14 peak-response samples were available, the repertoires could be characterized only after the peak T cell response.

The CDR3 regions of human TCRbeta chains were analyzed by immunosequencing. The study's own analysis went as follows. Repertoire TCRs were checked for matches against a reference library of SARS-CoV-2-specific TCRs that had been generated using the MIRA antigen-specificity platform. Breadth meant the fraction of unique TCRs that were SARS-CoV-2-associated, whereas depth meant the fraction of total T cells that were SARS-CoV-2-associated. Using the MIRA data, each spike-specific TCR was mapped to the spike region that the TCR reacts to and placed in a CD4 or CD8 class. Log10-transformed breadth and depth values were compared by one-way ANOVA with Sidak's multiple comparisons tests. The immuneACCESS repertoire file appears here via TCRdb, limited to in-frame rearrangements. These files lack a portion of the clones; in checked studies, under half of the deficit traces to unresolved V genes, and the cause of the others is not known. The D gene and trimming were derived from the DNA, and the V and J assignments and clone size from that table. Counted in this sample were about 140,000 clones; about 92% of them appeared once. The ten most abundant clones make up about 3% of the sample.

Looking up the germline V gene yields CDR1 SGHRS and CDR2 YFSETQ. The CDR3 sequence holds 14 residues, the cysteine and phenylalanine included. Only the CDR3 part of the read is kept: 42 bases, read in frame from the first base. V trim: 6 bases; J trim: 5 bases; unmatched bases: 5. This specimen consisted of peripheral blood, obtained on day 0 of AZD1222 vaccination. The chain is made from TRBV5-1 and TRBJ1-6, and TRBD1 matches 7 of the central bases. This TCR was sampled from an adult in good health. The nucleotide sequence is TGCGCCAGCACCCGGGACAGCAATAATTCACCCCTCCACTTT. Its translation is CASTRDSNNSPLHF.